The 14 T cell receptor beta chains listed next were all sequenced from one sample in a study of blood T cell repertoires in COVID-19 (dated by TCRdb to the early 2020s). The receptor library was made with the immunoSEQ multiplex PCR assay. TCRdb's version of the immuneACCESS table is confined to in-frame rearrangements and falls short of the full clone set. An unresolved V gene accounts for under half of the shortfall where checked; the remainder is of unknown origin. This sample is represented by about 200,000 clones; 85% of them were singletons. About 17% of the sample belongs to the ten largest clones. Sequenced sample: PBMCs or T cells enriched from blood (not recorded which). The source of these receptors is a man in his forties or fifties who had recovered from COVID-19.

This clone was observed a single time. The chain recombines TRBV29-1 with TRBJ2-4; possibly TRBD1 for D (6 bases). The V gene lost 0 bases and the J gene lost 1 base, with 13 bases spanning the gap. The CDR3 totals 16 residues. Germline CDR1 is SQVTM and CDR2 is ANQGSEA. CDR3 sequence reads: CSVEDLAGDAKNIQYF. Here the CDR3 DNA reads TGCAGCGTTGAAGATCTTGCAGGGGACGCCAAAAACATTCAGTACTTC. Full variable domain (missing parts from reference TRBV29-1 and TRBJ2-4): SAVISQKPSRDICQRGTSLTIQCQVDSQVTMMFWYRQQPGQSLTLIATANQGSEATYESGFVIDKFPISRPNLTFSTLTVSNMSPEDSSIYLCSVEDLAGDAKNIQYFGAGTRLSVL.

The chain has TRBV11-2 and TRBJ2-7, with 7 bases aligning to TRBD2. Trimming at V came to 4 bases and at J to 6 bases, leaving 9 bases not matched to a gene. There are 14 residues in the CDR3. Germline CDR1 reads SGHAT; CDR2 reads FQNNGV. Written as DNA, the CDR3 is TGTGCCAGCAGCTCTACCCGTCCGGGGGGCGAGCAGTACTTC. This gives the protein CASSSTRPGGEQYF.

A note on this clone: This CDR3 is also generated by other DNA sequences in the sample. The genes are TRBV29-1 and TRBJ1-5; D is ambiguous. Germline V CDR1 and CDR2: SQVTM, ANQGSEA. The V and J ends lost 4 bases and 0 bases respectively, with 7 bases between them. The CDR3 is made up of 13 amino acids. CDR3 region: CSVAGNSNQPQHF. The CDR3 coding sequence is TGCAGCGTTGCCGGGAATAGCAATCAGCCCCAGCATTTT.

The rearrangement joins TRBV2 to TRBJ2-7, with 7 positions matching TRBD1. The CDR3 is made up of 14 amino acids. Germline loops: CDR1 SNHLY, CDR2 FYNNEI. Here the CDR3 DNA reads TGTGCTACAGGCCAGAGGGACAGAAAAGACGAGCAGTACTTC. It codes for CATGQRDRKDEQYF. Using reference TRBV2 and TRBJ2-7 for the parts outside the CDR3, the full variable domain is EPEVTQTPSHQVTQMGQEVILRCVPISNHLYFYWYRQILGQKVEFLVSFYNNEISEKSEIFDDQFSVERPDGSNFTLKIRSTKLEDSAMYFCATGQRDRKDEQYFGPGTRLTVT.

The chain couples TRBV6-2 or TRBV6-3 to TRBJ2-7, with 8 bases aligning to TRBD1. CDR3 length: 16 residues. CDR1 MNHEY and CDR2 SVGEGT come from the germline V gene. After removal of 6 bases from V and 6 bases from J, the junction contained 16 bases not matched to a gene. CDR3 nucleotide sequence: TGTGCCAGCAGCTCGTCGACCCGGACAGGGAAGAGCGAGCAGTACTTC. It codes for CASSSSTRTGKSEQYF.

This sequence joins TRBV9 and TRBJ2-2, with TRBD2 matching 9 bases. The germline V gene has CDR1 SGDLS and CDR2 YYNGEE. The ends lost 4 bases at V and 2 bases at J; junction bases unmatched: 6. This CDR3 spans 16 amino acids. This CDR3 reads CASSLRLAANTGELFF. DNA for the CDR3: TGTGCCAGCAGCCTCCGACTAGCGGCCAACACCGGGGAGCTGTTTTTT. The full variable domain, rest sourced from reference TRBV9 and TRBJ2-2, is DSGVTQTPKHLITATGQRVTLRCSPRSGDLSVYWYQQSLDQGLQFLIQYYNGEERAKGNILERFSAQQFPDLHSELNLSSLELGDSALYFCASSLRLAANTGELFFGEGSRLTVL.

The genes are TRBV19 and TRBJ1-5, with a possible D match to TRBD1 (6 bases). Germline V gene lookup returns CDR1 LNHDA and CDR2 SQIVND (reference sequence). This CDR3 is built from 16 residues. The germline V and J ends were trimmed by 4 bases and 0 bases, with 13 bases remaining between them. The CDR3, as DNA: TGTGCCAGTAGTAACCCAGGGGACTATAGCAATCAGCCCCAGCATTTT. Amino acids: CASSNPGDYSNQPQHF.

This chain's CDR3 is CASSLGLKNTEAFF. DNA of the CDR3: TGTGCCAGCAGCTTAGGGCTTAAGAACACTGAAGCTTTCTTT. The J gene is TRBJ1-1, the V gene TRBV11-2; unclear D gene. This CDR3 has 14 residues. The V gene lost 1 base and the J gene lost 1 base, with 7 bases spanning the gap. Germline CDR1 is SGHAT and CDR2 is FQNNGV.

The chain recombines TRBV29-1 with TRBJ2-3, with 8 bases fitting TRBD2. Germline assignment: CDR1 SQVTM and CDR2 ANQGSEA. J lost 4 bases, V lost 4 bases, and 7 bases had no gene match. This CDR3 is built from 14 residues. The CDR3 DNA is TGCAGCGTTGTAAAGCGGGAGAGCCCAGATACGCAGTATTTT. It translates to CSVVKRESPDTQYF.

V is TRBV4-3 and J is TRBJ1-1; D uncertain. CDR1 and CDR2 from the germline V gene are LGHNA and YSLEER. V lost 0 bases, J lost 7 bases, and 15 bases lay in between. The length of the CDR3 is 15 residues. CDR3 sequence (DNA): TGCGCCAGCAGCCAAGACGGGGATCCAATGGGTGAAGCTTTCTTT. Translated: CASSQDGDPMGEAFF.

The rearrangement uses TRBV10-3 and TRBJ2-1; no clear D gene. The V gene lost 3 bases and the J gene lost 4 bases, with 4 bases spanning the gap. Germline lookup yields CDR1 ENHRY and CDR2 SYGVKD. The CDR3 is 12 amino acids. The CDR3 loop is CAISDLYNEQFF. As DNA, the CDR3 is TGTGCCATCAGTGATCTGTACAATGAGCAGTTCTTC.

The chain combines TRBV5-1 with TRBJ2-1; the D gene is possibly TRBD2 (7 bases). The CDR3 consists of 15 residues. CDR1 and CDR2 from the germline V gene are SGHRS and YFSETQ. V was trimmed by 0 bases and J by 4 bases, leaving 11 bases between them. CDR3 protein: CASSLVGGGYNEQFF. CDR3 sequence (DNA): TGCGCCAGCAGCTTGGTGGGAGGGGGTTACAATGAGCAGTTCTTC.

This clone was seen only once. The genes are TRBV19 and TRBJ2-2; D uncertain. Trimming removed 7 bases from V and 6 bases from J, with 6 bases in between. CDR1 is LNHDA, CDR2 SQIVND, per germline (reference sequence). This CDR3 has 11 amino acids. The CDR3 loop reads CASNSAGELFF. In DNA form, the CDR3 reads TGTGCCAGTAACTCCGCCGGGGAGCTGTTTTTT.

The J gene is TRBJ2-7, the V gene TRBV27; D possibly corresponds to TRBD2 (7 bases). This CDR3 comprises 15 residues. V lost 6 bases, J lost 0 bases, and 15 bases lay in between. Germline values: CDR1 MNHEY, CDR2 SMNVEV (reference sequence). In DNA form, the CDR3 reads TGTGCCAGCAGCCTTGGGGGGGGCGGCTCCTACGAGCAGTACTTC. Its protein product is CASSLGGGGSYEQYF.